A single count supports the clone carrying this TCR beta chain. It may be a read error: a sequence one base away is much more abundant. V was trimmed by 6 bases and J by 3 bases, leaving 12 bases between them. Germline assignment: CDR1 SGHTA and CDR2 FQGNSA. This CDR3 comprises 13 residues. With a J-beta primer mix and a sample-barcoded 5' primer, a second PCR ran about 6 to 11 cycles. TCRdb called the 5' RACE reads again in MiXCR, with one record for every CDR3 protein. The sample yields 750,000 to 1,000,000 distinct CDR3 sequences, about 29% seen once. This sample stems from a study of blood T cells in healthy people across ages. The same sample was also studied in work on T cells of mothers and their children.

This chain uses TRBV7-2 with TRBJ2-7; tentative D call: TRBD1 (6 bases). This TCR came from a woman in her 40s in good health. The sequencing input was blood. The CDR3 sequence is CASRSKQGYEQYF. The CDR3, as DNA: TGTGCCAGCAGATCAAAACAGGGCTACGAGCAGTACTTC.